This T cell receptor (beta chain) was identified during a study of cytomegalovirus exposure and HLA in healthy donors. Study-wide points: Later analysis identified several of the most significant clusters that appeared linked to common viral pathogens. Among TCR beta chains of equal frequency, HLA-associated ones were more clonally expanded in a later analysis. It was reported in a later analysis that an Asian-associated ancestry cluster showed fewer N-insertions than the roughly 670-donor mean.

A remark on this clone: No antigen is known for it.

The CDR3 sequence is 15 residues long. The V gene end was trimmed by 5 bases and the J gene end by 6 bases; junction bases not matched to a gene: 8. In germline, CDR1 is SGHAT, CDR2 FQNNGV. 60 Vbeta and 13 Jbeta primers were used in PCR. The repertoire was sequenced with immunoSEQ multiplex PCR; TCRdb's copy has only in-frame clones and lacks some. This table holds approximately 190,000 clones, roughly four fifths found once. Sequencing was carried out using PBMCs. The V gene is TRBV11-2, the J gene TRBJ2-7, with 12 bases aligning to TRBD2. The receptor comes from a woman aged 45-59 years in good health and CMV-seropositive. The CDR3 DNA follows: TGTGCCAGCAGCCCAAAACTAGCGGGAGGTAGCGAGCAGTACTTC. Residues: CASSPKLAGGSEQYF.